The next 5 T cell receptor beta chains were all read from a single sample in a study of human T cells and chemical hapten exposure. TCRdb passed the RACE reads through MiXCR, listing each CDR3 protein once. The sample holds more than 55,000 distinct CDR3 sequences; approximately 9.9% are singletons and the top ten take around 9.6%. The time point was: pre-sensitization, week 0. Treatment in this sample: therapeutic diphenylcyclopropenone sensitization with weekly scalp DPC. Material: whole blood, obtained in connection with sensitization to the hapten diphenylcyclopropenone (DPC). These receptor sequences come from a man aged 35-49 years with alopecia areata. Some clones in this sample may be carry-over from other donors' samples.

The chain uses TRBV6-1 and TRBJ1-1; 8 bases are a match to TRBD1. This CDR3 has 16 amino acids. The V gene end was trimmed by 5 bases and the J gene end by 2 bases; junction bases not matched to a gene: 10. The germline CDR1 and CDR2 sequences are MNHNS and SASEGT. As DNA, the CDR3 is TGTGCCAGCAGTATTGGACAGGGAATGACTAACACTGAAGCTTTCTTT. Its protein product is CASSIGQGMTNTEAFF.

The V and J genes are TRBV12-3 or TRBV12-4 and TRBJ2-1; 10 bases agree with TRBD2. This CDR3 is built from 15 residues. J was trimmed by 8 bases and V by 3 bases; bases with no gene match: 7. The DNA for the CDR3 is TGTGCCAGCAGTTTGCCTAGCGGGAGAATATATGAGCAGTTCTTC. It translates to CASSLPSGRIYEQFF.

The V gene is TRBV11-2, the J gene TRBJ1-5; D not resolved. CDR3 size: 14 residues. Trimming removed 1 base at V and 2 bases at J, with 6 bases between. The germline CDR1 and CDR2 sequences are SGHAT and FQNNGV. For the CDR3, the DNA is TGTGCCAGCAGCTTAGGAAGCCGCAATCAGCCCCAGCATTTT. Translating it yields CASSLGSRNQPQHF.

In its sample, this clonotype was seen many times. The chain employs TRBV10-2 and TRBJ1-1; tentatively, D is TRBD1 (5 bases). There are 13 residues in the CDR3. From germline, CDR1 is WSHSY and CDR2 SAAADI. V lost 7 bases to trimming and J lost 0 bases, with 9 bases between them. CDR3 amino acids: CASTGPVNTEAFF. The CDR3 DNA reads TGCGCCAGCACGGGACCGGTGAACACTGAAGCTTTCTTT.

This clonotype has at least ten counts. This sequence joins TRBV27 and TRBJ2-7, with 8 bases fitting TRBD2. The CDR3 covers 13 residues. V shed 3 bases and J 4 bases; nucleotides not matched to a gene: 2. CDR1 MNHEY and CDR2 SMNVEV come from the germline V gene (reference sequence). CDR3 loop: CASSLGLEYEQYF. CDR3 bases: TGTGCCAGCAGTTTGGGACTAGAGTACGAGCAGTACTTC.